The 30 T cell receptor beta chains below were found in one sample sequenced in a study of cytomegalovirus exposure and HLA in healthy donors. PCR primers comprised 60 Vbeta and 13 Jbeta primers. The assay was immunoSEQ multiplex PCR, and TCRdb's table has in-frame clones only and misses some. The sample consists of about 140,000 clones, around four fifths of them appearing once. The sample comprised PBMCs. The receptors come from a woman aged 35 to 49 in good health and CMV-seronegative.

V and J are TRBV6-1 and TRBJ2-2; D is ambiguous. Trimming removed 9 bases from V and 4 bases from J, with 9 bases in between. CDR3 length equals 12 residues. Germline CDR1 MNHNS, CDR2 SASEGT. The CDR3, as DNA: TGTGCCAGTTTCAGGTTCACCGGGGAGCTGTTTTTT. It specifies CASFRFTGELFF.

This CDR3 reads CASSYLGAAGFYGYTF. DNA for the CDR3: TGTGCCAGCAGTTACCTGGGGGCCGCAGGGTTCTATGGCTACACCTTC. The chain links TRBV6-5 to TRBJ1-2; possibly TRBD1 for D (6 bases). Trimming shortened V by 2 bases and J by 4 bases, and 17 bases separated the two germline ends. Germline V gene sequence: CDR1 MNHEY, CDR2 SVGAGI. This CDR3 comprises 16 residues.

The V call is TRBV30, the J call TRBJ2-1; TRBD1 matches 9 bases. Germline V gene lookup returns CDR1 GTSNPN and CDR2 SVGIG (reference sequence). The CDR3 is made up of 16 amino acids. V lost 0 bases and J lost 5; bases outside the gene matches: 8. The CDR3, as DNA: TGTGCCTGGAGTGTTTTGGGACAGGGTTACGACAATGAGCAGTTCTTC. It is translated as CAWSVLGQGYDNEQFF.

This chain joins TRBV27 and TRBJ2-7, with D possibly TRBD2 on 5 matching bases. This CDR3 comprises 16 residues. V was cut by 2 bases and J by 2 bases, with 16 bases left in between. The germline gives CDR1 MNHEY, CDR2 SMNVEV (reference sequence). The CDR3 loop reads CASSLKFGGQAYEQYF. CDR3 nucleotides: TGTGCCAGCAGTTTAAAATTCGGCGGGCAGGCCTACGAGCAGTACTTC.

The chain couples TRBV7-9 to TRBJ1-1; D remains ambiguous. Trimming left V 3 bases short and J 4 bases short, with 12 bases between. The CDR3 runs 14 residues. The V gene's germline CDR1 is SEHNR and CDR2 FQNEAQ (reference sequence). The CDR3 DNA reads TGTGCCAGCAGCTTTAAGGAGGCCGGCACTGAAGCTTTCTTT. Translated: CASSFKEAGTEAFF.

This clone has just a few counts. J is TRBJ1-2 and V is TRBV28; TRBD1 aligns across 9 bases. CDR1 and CDR2 (germline): MDHEN, SYDVKM. Losses at the gene ends were 6 bases for V and 4 bases for J; bases not matched to a gene: 9. The CDR3 is 15 amino acids. The CDR3: CASSQGQGSIYGYTF. In DNA form, the CDR3 reads TGTGCCAGCAGCCAGGGACAGGGATCAATCTATGGCTACACCTTC.

This clone was seen more than once but under ten times. The gene calls are TRBV7-9 and TRBJ1-4, with D unclear. This CDR3 is built from 16 residues. V lost 3 bases and J 4 bases, leaving 15 bases between the germline ends. Germline lookup yields CDR1 SEHNR and CDR2 FQNEAQ (reference sequence). The CDR3 DNA reads as TGTGCCAGCAGCTTCGATTCCCCGAGTCTTAATGAAAAACTGTTTTTT. This translates into CASSFDSPSLNEKLFF. The complete variable domain, with remaining parts taken from reference TRBV7-9 and TRBJ1-4, reads DTGVSQNPRHKITKRGQNVTFRCDPISEHNRLYWYRQTLGQGPEFLTYFQNEAQLEKSRLLSDRFSAERPKGSFSTLEIQRTEQGDSAMYLCASSFDSPSLNEKLFFGSGTQLSVL.

The chain carries TRBV19 and TRBJ2-2, with a tentative D call TRBD2 (7 bases). Germline CDR1 reads LNHDA; CDR2 reads SQIVND (reference sequence). The germline V and J ends were trimmed by 7 bases and 9 bases, with 15 bases remaining between them. The CDR3 consists of 13 residues. The CDR3 DNA sequence: TGTGCCAGTAAGGAGGGGGGGATCCGGGAGCTGTTTTTT. Protein product: CASKEGGIRELFF.

As to this clone: At the DNA level, this CDR3 is encoded by other sequences in the same sample as well. This sequence joins TRBV18 and TRBJ2-2; no definite D call. Trimming left V 3 bases short and J 3 bases short, with 5 bases between. Germline CDR1 reads KGHSH; CDR2 reads LQKENI. The CDR3 consists of 13 residues. The CDR3 loop is CASSPRDTGELFF. CDR3 coding DNA: TGTGCCAGCTCACCCCGGGACACCGGGGAGCTGTTTTTT.

The chain recombines TRBV7-9 with TRBJ1-2; D is ambiguous. There are 15 residues in the CDR3. Trimming took off 1 base at V and 0 bases at J, with 9 bases between the two ends. CDR1 is SEHNR, CDR2 FQNEAQ, per germline (reference sequence). CDR3 coding DNA: TGTGCCAGCAGCTTAGTGGAGACCTCTAACTATGGCTACACCTTC. It is translated as CASSLVETSNYGYTF.

This clone was counted between two and nine times. The J gene is TRBJ2-3, the V gene TRBV7-9, with D hard to call. In germline, CDR1 is SEHNR, CDR2 FQNEAQ (reference sequence). This CDR3 region has 13 residues. The ends were cut back, 5 bases at V and 1 base at J, with 7 bases in the middle. Written as DNA, the CDR3 is TGTGCCAGCAGCACCATAGGCACAGATACGCAGTATTTT. It specifies CASSTIGTDTQYF.

This chain links TRBV5-6 with TRBJ2-3; 10 nucleotides align to TRBD2. Per the germline V gene, CDR1 is SGHDT and CDR2 is YYEEEE. V lost 1 base and J lost 3; bases outside the gene matches: 5. The CDR3 extends over 16 amino acids. The CDR3 loop reads CASSLPAGGPTDTQYF. DNA of the CDR3: TGTGCCAGCAGCTTGCCAGCGGGAGGGCCAACAGATACGCAGTATTTT.

The J gene is TRBJ2-3, the V gene TRBV5-6; tentative D call: TRBD2 (6 bases). The CDR3 loop spans 15 amino acids. V dropped 0 bases and J dropped 2 bases, with 10 bases sitting between them. CDR1 SGHDT and CDR2 YYEEEE come from the germline V gene. CDR3 DNA sequence: TGTGCCAGCAGCTTGGTTTTAGCGGACACAGATACGCAGTATTTT. It specifies CASSLVLADTDTQYF.

V is TRBV28 and J is TRBJ2-7; no firm D call. The germline CDR1 and CDR2 sequences are MDHEN and SYDVKM. The CDR3 is 14 amino acids. The V end lost 4 bases, the J end lost 4 bases, and 14 bases lay between the germline ends. The CDR3 DNA reads as TGTGCCAGCAGTTCCCCTTATACCGGGTACGAGCAGTACTTC. Its protein is CASSSPYTGYEQYF.

The rearrangement joins TRBV7-2 to TRBJ2-1; the match to TRBD1 covers 8 bases. The CDR3 runs to 15 residues. CDR1 and CDR2 from the germline V gene are SGHTA and FQGNSA. Trimming removed 5 bases from V and 7 bases from J; junction bases left unmatched: 10. The CDR3 bases are TGTGCCAGCAGCCAAGACAGGGGCAGTTATAATGAGCAGTTCTTC. Translated, it gives CASSQDRGSYNEQFF.

This chain connects TRBV5-4 to TRBJ2-1, with unresolved D. CDR1 is SGHNT, CDR2 YYREEE, per germline (reference sequence). CDR3 length equals 17 residues. Between the trimmed V and J ends, which lost 4 bases and 0 bases, there was a span of 17 bases. CDR3 nucleotide sequence: TGTGCCAGCAGCCCAGCCCAGAGTCGGAGCTCCTACAATGAGCAGTTCTTC. Protein product: CASSPAQSRSSYNEQFF.

V usage is TRBV25-1 and J usage is TRBJ2-5; D possibly corresponds to TRBD1 (5 bases). Per the germline V gene, CDR1 is MGHDK and CDR2 is SYGVNS. Trimming shortened V by 4 bases and J by 5 bases, and 8 bases separated the two germline ends. This CDR3 spans 12 amino acids. DNA of the CDR3: TGTGCCAGCAGTGCAGGGCCTGAGACCCAGTACTTC. It codes for CASSAGPETQYF.

Note on this clone: A junction boundary mismatches the germline segment, possibly from a read error. The chain joins TRBV7-9 to TRBJ2-2; D is unresolved. CDR3 length: 11 residues. Germline V gives CDR1 SEHNR, CDR2 FQNEAQ (reference sequence). CDR3 region: CSSSLLGELFF. CDR3 nucleotide sequence: TGTTCCAGCAGCTTACTCGGGGAGCTGTTTTTT. The full variable domain, rest sourced from reference TRBV7-9 and TRBJ2-2, is DTGVSQNPRHKITKRGQNVTFRCDPISEHNRLYWYRQTLGQGPEFLTYFQNEAQLEKSRLLSDRFSAERPKGSFSTLEIQRTEQGDSAMYLCSSSLLGELFFGEGSRLTVL.

The J gene is TRBJ2-7, the V gene TRBV27, with 8 bases aligning to TRBD1. V lost 2 bases, J lost 2 bases, and 11 bases stayed unmatched. The CDR3 runs 17 residues. Germline assignment: CDR1 MNHEY and CDR2 SMNVEV (reference sequence). The CDR3 DNA is TGTGCCAGCAGTTTAAATCAGGGGGCTAAAGGGCCCTACGAGCAGTACTTC. It codes for CASSLNQGAKGPYEQYF.

This clone was picked up one time. This rearrangement joins TRBV6-4 to TRBJ2-2, with D unclear. The V end was cut by 5 bases, the J end by 3 bases, with 10 bases between. Germline V gene sequence: CDR1 MRHNA, CDR2 SNTAGT. The CDR3 length is 14 residues. The chain's CDR3 is CASSYQAYTGELFF. CDR3 nucleotide sequence: TGTGCCAGCAGTTACCAGGCCTACACCGGGGAGCTGTTTTTT.

The CDR3 loop reads CASSYLGPFGYTF. DNA for the CDR3: TGTGCCAGCAGTTACTTGGGCCCTTTTGGCTACACCTTC. This sequence joins TRBV6-5 and TRBJ1-2, with unresolved D. Trimming cost V 1 base and J 7 bases, with 10 bases left between them. The CDR3 spans 13 residues. Germline V gives CDR1 MNHEY, CDR2 SVGAGI.

The chain combines TRBV19 with TRBJ2-2, with D possibly being TRBD2 (6 bases). CDR1 and CDR2 from the germline V gene are LNHDA and SQIVND (reference sequence). V was clipped by 7 bases and J by 0 bases, with 12 bases between them. The CDR3 has 15 residues. The CDR3 DNA reads as TGTGCCAGTATAATGACGGGGGCGAACACCGGGGAGCTGTTTTTT. Amino acids: CASIMTGANTGELFF.

The chain employs TRBV7-2 and TRBJ2-4, with D perhaps TRBD1 (6 bases). Trimming removed 2 bases at V and 1 base at J, with 6 bases between. This CDR3 spans 14 amino acids. Germline CDR1 SGHTA, CDR2 FQGNSA. The CDR3 is CASSLTGAKNIQYF. The CDR3 DNA sequence: TGTGCCAGCAGCTTAACAGGGGCCAAAAACATTCAGTACTTC.

The chain joins TRBV11-2 to TRBJ2-1, with a tentative D call TRBD1 (6 bases). The germline V gene encodes CDR1 SGHAT and CDR2 FQNNGV. V was cut by 4 bases and J by 5 bases, with 9 bases left in between. CDR3 length equals 13 residues. The CDR3 is CASSSNRDNEQFF. CDR3 DNA: TGTGCCAGCAGCTCAAACAGGGACAATGAGCAGTTCTTC.

The chain couples TRBV5-1 to TRBJ1-5; unclear D gene. Trimming removed 3 bases at V and 5 bases at J, with 15 bases between. Germline V gives CDR1 SGHRS, CDR2 YFSETQ. The CDR3 has 15 residues. The CDR3 loop is CASSYEGVPDQPQHF. CDR3 nucleotide sequence: TGCGCCAGCAGCTACGAAGGAGTACCAGATCAGCCCCAGCATTTT.

The genes are TRBV19 and TRBJ2-3; D perhaps matches TRBD1 (5 bases). This CDR3 contains 17 residues. The V gene lost 9 bases and the J gene lost 0 bases, with 22 bases spanning the gap. The germline gives CDR1 LNHDA, CDR2 SQIVND (reference sequence). The CDR3 loop reads CASTMPDTQPSTDTQYF. The CDR3 DNA is TGTGCCAGCACCATGCCGGACACGCAGCCTAGCACAGATACGCAGTATTTT. The entire variable domain, with the rest obtained from reference TRBV19 and TRBJ2-3, is as follows: DGGITQSPKYLFRKEGQNVTLSCEQNLNHDAMYWYRQDPGQGLRLIYYSQIVNDFQKGDIAEGYSVSREKKESFPLTVTSAQKNPTAFYLCASTMPDTQPSTDTQYFGPGTRLTVL.

The chain employs TRBV5-1 and TRBJ2-1; the match to TRBD1 covers 7 bases. The CDR3 covers 15 residues. CDR1 and CDR2 from the germline V gene are SGHRS and YFSETQ. The V and J ends lost 7 bases and 5 bases, in that order; junction bases with no gene match: 12. CDR3 region: CASGTMGQTHNEQFF. The CDR3 DNA reads TGCGCCAGCGGTACCATGGGACAGACTCACAATGAGCAGTTCTTC.

The chain uses TRBV23-1 and TRBJ1-5; possible D gene TRBD1, 6 bases. TRBV23-1 is annotated as an ORF whose role is uncertain. CDR3 length equals 18 residues. V was cut by 2 bases and J by 4 bases, with 21 bases left in between. The CDR3 region is CASSQPTGRGLRNQPQHF. CDR3 nucleotide sequence: TGCGCCAGCAGTCAACCGACAGGACGGGGCTTAAGGAATCAGCCCCAGCATTTT.

V and J are TRBV7-9 and TRBJ2-5; D is unresolved. The CDR3 contains 11 residues. The germline V and J ends were trimmed by 4 bases and 5 bases, with 5 bases remaining between them. Germline CDR1 SEHNR, CDR2 FQNEAQ (reference sequence). For the CDR3, the DNA is TGTGCCAGCAGCTCCGGGGAGACCCAGTACTTC. This sequence encodes CASSSGETQYF.

The chain employs TRBV28 and TRBJ2-5; 11 bases are shared with TRBD1. V lost 9 bases, J lost 3 bases, and 24 bases stayed unmatched. Looked up from germline, CDR1 is MDHEN and CDR2 is SYDVKM. This CDR3 spans 20 amino acids. This CDR3 reads CARRDRGRRARISPKETQYF. The CDR3 nucleotides read TGTGCCAGACGGGACAGGGGGAGAAGAGCGCGGATCAGCCCTAAAGAGACCCAGTACTTC.